The T cell receptor (beta chain) described here comes from a study of blood T cell repertoires in COVID-19. Study details: Sites in the United States, Italy and Spain provided acute and convalescent COVID-19 samples. Sample material is recorded as cDNA or gDNA derived from T cells, B-cell-depleted T cells, or PBMCs.

The germline V and J ends were trimmed by 1 base and 4 bases, with 10 bases remaining between them. Germline CDR1 reads MGHRA; CDR2 reads YSYEKL. CDR3 size: 14 residues. Per the original methods: By means of reference gene primer amplification, nucleated cell counts were estimated. Assay used: immunoSEQ multiplex PCR; TCRdb lists only in-frame clones, some missing. V and J calls plus clone size are reproduced from that table; the DNA served to infer D and trimming. The sample shows around 150,000 clones, about 83% of them seen only once. This TCR was sampled from a man between 50 and 59 years old with acute or convalescent COVID-19. The V gene is TRBV4-1, the J gene TRBJ1-2; D gene uncertain. Specimen: peripheral blood. CDR3 nucleotide sequence: TGCGCCAGCAGCCAAGCTGCAGCTAGCTATGGCTACACCTTC. Translation: CASSQAAASYGYTF.